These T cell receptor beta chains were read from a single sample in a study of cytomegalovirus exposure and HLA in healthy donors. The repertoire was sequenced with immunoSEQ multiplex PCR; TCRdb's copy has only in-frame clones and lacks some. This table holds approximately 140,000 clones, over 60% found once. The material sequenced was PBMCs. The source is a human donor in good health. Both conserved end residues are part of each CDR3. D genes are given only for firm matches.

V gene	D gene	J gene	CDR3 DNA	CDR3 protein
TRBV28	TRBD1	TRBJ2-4	TGTGCCAGCAGTGCATACAGGGGGGCCAAAAACATTCAGTACTTC	CASSAYRGAKNIQYF
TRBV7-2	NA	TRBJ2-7	TGTGCCAGCAGCTTAGGATCCACAGTTTACGAGCAGTACTTC	CASSLGSTVYEQYF
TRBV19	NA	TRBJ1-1	TGTGCCAGTAGTAGGGCAGGGAACTGGGAAGCTTTCTTT	CASSRAGNWEAFF
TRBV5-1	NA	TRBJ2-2	TGCGCCAGCAGCTTAACCCCCATGGGGGCTGGGGTTAACACCGGGGAGCTGTTTTTT	CASSLTPMGAGVNTGELFF
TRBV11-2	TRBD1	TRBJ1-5	TGTGCCAGCAGCGACGGACAGGGTAATCAGCCCCAGCATTTT	CASSDGQGNQPQHF
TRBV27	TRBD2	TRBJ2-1	TGTGCCAGCAGTTTATCGGCGAGCGGGAGCGGGGAGCAGTTCTTC	CASSLSASGSGEQFF
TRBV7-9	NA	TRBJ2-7	TGTGCCAGCAGCCCGAGCTACGAGCAGTACTTC	CASSPSYEQYF
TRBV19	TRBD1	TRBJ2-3	TGTGCCAGTAGTCGGGACAGACGCACAGATACGCAGTATTTT	CASSRDRRTDTQYF
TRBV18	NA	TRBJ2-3	TGTGCCAGCTCAGCGACAGGAAGCACAGATACGCAGTATTTT	CASSATGSTDTQYF
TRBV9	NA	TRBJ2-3	TGTGCCAGCAGCGTAGACTCCACAGATACGCAGTATTTT	CASSVDSTDTQYF
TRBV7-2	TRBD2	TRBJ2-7	TGTGCCAGCAGCTTAGCGGGGGGGACCTACGAGCAGTACTTC	CASSLAGGTYEQYF